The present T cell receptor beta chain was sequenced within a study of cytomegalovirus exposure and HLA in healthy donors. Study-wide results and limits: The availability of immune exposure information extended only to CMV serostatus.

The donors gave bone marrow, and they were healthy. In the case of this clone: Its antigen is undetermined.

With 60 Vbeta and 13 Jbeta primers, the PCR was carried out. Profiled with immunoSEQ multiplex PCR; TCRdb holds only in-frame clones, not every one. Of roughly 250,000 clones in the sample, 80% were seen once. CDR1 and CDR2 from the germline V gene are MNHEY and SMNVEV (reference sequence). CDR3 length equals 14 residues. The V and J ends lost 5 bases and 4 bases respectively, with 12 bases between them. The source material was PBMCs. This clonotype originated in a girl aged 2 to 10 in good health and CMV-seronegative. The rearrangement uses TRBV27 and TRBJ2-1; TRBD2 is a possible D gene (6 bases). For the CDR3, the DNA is TGTGCCAGCAGTACTAGCCGGGCATACAATGAGCAGTTCTTC. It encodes CASSTSRAYNEQFF.